A single sample gave rise to the 18 T cell receptor beta chains below, sequenced in a study of cytomegalovirus exposure and HLA in healthy donors. PCR primers comprised 60 Vbeta and 13 Jbeta primers. Some clones are missing from TCRdb's copy, which holds only in-frame ones; the method was immunoSEQ multiplex PCR. Here the sample spans about 190,000 clones, under 85% being singletons. Sequencing was performed on PBMCs. The receptors here all came from a woman aged 18-29 years in good health and CMV-seronegative.

The rearrangement uses TRBV25-1 and TRBJ2-1; 10 bases are shared with TRBD2. From germline, CDR1 is MGHDK and CDR2 SYGVNS. CDR3 length: 15 residues. With 6 bases clipped from V and 6 bases from J, the junction kept 8 bases outside the gene matches. CDR3 DNA sequence: TGTGCCAGCAGAGATCTAGCGGGAGAGTGCAATGAGCAGTTCTTC. Translated, it gives CASRDLAGECNEQFF.

The chain has TRBV2 and TRBJ1-2, with 9 bases that match TRBD1. Germline loops: CDR1 SNHLY, CDR2 FYNNEI. With V trimmed by 9 bases and J by 5 bases, 13 bases remained unmatched. This CDR3 contains 15 residues. DNA of the CDR3: TGTGCCAGTCCTCCGACAGGGGGGGGAAGTTATGGCTACACCTTC. This codes for CASPPTGGGSYGYTF.

This clone was observed a few times. This chain connects TRBV2 to TRBJ2-3; 7 nucleotides line up with TRBD2. The V and J ends lost 11 bases and 5 bases, in that order; junction bases with no gene match: 16. The CDR3 consists of 15 residues. Germline loops: CDR1 SNHLY, CDR2 FYNNEI. CDR3 DNA: TGTGCCGGAGCCCGGGAGACGGGAGGTAGAGATACGCAGTATTTT. This translates into CAGARETGGRDTQYF.

The chain has TRBV7-2 and TRBJ2-7; TRBD2 matches 7 bases. J lost 1 base, V lost 7 bases, and 13 bases had no gene match. The germline gives CDR1 SGHTA, CDR2 FQGNSA. The CDR3 is 16 residues long. CDR3: CASTEAGWGGSYEQYF. The CDR3 DNA follows: TGTGCCAGCACCGAAGCTGGCTGGGGGGGGTCCTACGAGCAGTACTTC.

The chain joins TRBV4-2 to TRBJ1-2; D is uncertain. The CDR3 loop spans 16 amino acids. Trimming took 3 bases from V and 1 from J, leaving 15 bases between them. Germline V gene lookup returns CDR1 LGHNA and CDR2 YNFKEQ. CDR3 in amino acids: CASSHSNRGDNYGYTF. The CDR3, as DNA: TGTGCCAGCAGCCACAGCAACCGGGGAGATAACTATGGCTACACCTTC.

The chain's CDR3 is CASSLAQGRYGYTF. The DNA of the CDR3 is TGCGCCAGCAGCTTGGCTCAGGGAAGGTATGGCTACACCTTC. The rearrangement joins TRBV5-1 to TRBJ1-2, with D perhaps TRBD1 (5 bases). Germline V gene lookup returns CDR1 SGHRS and CDR2 YFSETQ. This CDR3 contains 14 residues. V lost 0 bases and J 5 bases, leaving 11 bases between the germline ends. Based on the CDR3 plus reference TRBV5-1 and TRBJ1-2, the full variable domain is KAGVTQTPRYLIKTRGQQVTLSCSPISGHRSVSWYQQTPGQGLQFLFEYFSETQRNKGNFPGRFSGRQFSNSRSEMNVSTLELGDSALYLCASSLAQGRYGYTFGSGTRLTVV.

The rearrangement uses TRBV6-5 and TRBJ2-7, with 12 bases lining up with TRBD1. This CDR3 comprises 15 residues. CDR1 and CDR2 from the germline V gene are MNHEY and SVGAGI. The J segment lost 3 bases and the V segment lost 6 bases, leaving 6 bases of the junction unmatched. The CDR3 sequence: CASRGQGAQYYEQYF. The DNA for the CDR3 is TGTGCCAGCAGGGGACAGGGGGCCCAATACTACGAGCAGTACTTC.

CDR3 sequence reads: CASNFGTGASGNTIYF. The CDR3 DNA is TGTGCCAGTAACTTCGGGACAGGGGCCTCTGGAAACACCATATATTTT. The chain uses TRBV19 and TRBJ1-3; TRBD1 aligns across 10 bases. The CDR3 consists of 16 residues. CDR1 and CDR2 (germline): LNHDA, SQIVND (reference sequence). V dropped 7 bases and J dropped 0; count of bases not matched to a gene: 6. The whole variable domain, filled in from reference TRBV19 and TRBJ1-3, reads DGGITQSPKYLFRKEGQNVTLSCEQNLNHDAMYWYRQDPGQGLRLIYYSQIVNDFQKGDIAEGYSVSREKKESFPLTVTSAQKNPTAFYLCASNFGTGASGNTIYFGEGSWLTVV.

The gene calls are TRBV27 and TRBJ2-2; D remains ambiguous. Deletions cut 5 bases from V and 5 bases from J, with 12 bases between. The length of the CDR3 is 14 residues. Germline V lookup: CDR1 MNHEY, CDR2 SMNVEV (reference sequence). The CDR3 DNA is TGTGCCAGCAGTGCTTTCCTAGAGACCGGGGAGCTGTTTTTT. This gives the protein CASSAFLETGELFF.

The V and J genes are TRBV27 and TRBJ1-5; 10 bases align to TRBD1. Germline assignment: CDR1 MNHEY and CDR2 SMNVEV (reference sequence). The CDR3 is 16 residues long. V shed 2 bases, J shed 4 bases, and the junction held 5 bases outside the gene matches. CDR3 nucleotides: TGTGCCAGCAGTTTAACGGGACAGGGGAGAAATCAGCCCCAGCATTTT. Encoded protein: CASSLTGQGRNQPQHF.

This chain uses TRBV7-2 with TRBJ2-1, with D perhaps matching TRBD2 (5 bases). Germline V gene sequence: CDR1 SGHTA, CDR2 FQGNSA. The CDR3 runs to 13 residues. Trimming cost V 0 bases and J 7 bases, with 7 bases left between them. The CDR3 region is CASSLARGNEQFF. The CDR3 DNA sequence: TGTGCCAGCAGCTTAGCCCGCGGGAATGAGCAGTTCTTC.

The V gene is TRBV19, the J gene TRBJ1-6; TRBD1 matches 11 bases. Germline V gene sequence: CDR1 LNHDA, CDR2 SQIVND (reference sequence). The trim removed 3 bases at V and 9 bases at J, leaving 1 base unmatched. This CDR3 has 14 amino acids. The CDR3 loop is CASSMGTGGSPLHF. CDR3 in DNA: TGTGCCAGTAGTATGGGGACAGGGGGTTCACCCCTCCACTTT.

The count of this clone is one. The CDR3 loop reads CSVVQGDYGYTF. The CDR3 bases are TGCAGCGTAGTACAGGGGGATTATGGCTACACCTTC. The gene calls are TRBV29-1 and TRBJ1-2, with 8 positions matching TRBD1. Losses at the gene ends were 6 bases for V and 5 bases for J; bases not matched to a gene: 5. The germline CDR1 and CDR2 sequences are SQVTM and ANQGSEA. The CDR3 spans 12 residues.

The chain recombines TRBV7-2 with TRBJ2-5, with 12 positions matching TRBD2. The CDR3 runs to 15 residues. V shed 4 bases, J shed 5 bases, and the junction held 5 bases outside the gene matches. Per the germline V gene, CDR1 is SGHTA and CDR2 is FQGNSA. In DNA form, the CDR3 reads TGTGCCAGCAGCTCACGACTAGCGGGAGTGGAGACCCAGTACTTC. It specifies CASSSRLAGVETQYF.

This clone appeared a single time. The V call is TRBV27, the J call TRBJ1-3, with TRBD1 identical over 7 bases. The CDR3 sequence is 13 residues long. Trimming at V came to 4 bases and at J to 4 bases, leaving 1 base not matched to a gene. Germline CDR1 and CDR2: MNHEY and SMNVEV (reference sequence). The CDR3 region has the DNA TGTGCCAGCAGTTGGGACAGCGGAAACACCATATATTTT. Translation: CASSWDSGNTIYF.

This chain connects TRBV29-1 to TRBJ1-1; D call uncertain. V lost 7 bases and J lost 1, with 13 bases in between. Germline-derived CDR1 and CDR2 are SQVTM and ANQGSEA. This CDR3 has 13 amino acids. The CDR3 sequence is CSARLYENTEAFF. The CDR3 region has the DNA TGCAGCGCCCGACTGTATGAGAACACTGAAGCTTTCTTT.

This clone was found once. The chain employs TRBV7-2 and TRBJ2-3; 8 bases align to TRBD1. Unmatched junction bases numbered 10, after V lost 3 bases and J lost 2 bases. This CDR3 is 17 amino acids long. Looked up from germline, CDR1 is SGHTA and CDR2 is FQGNSA. CDR3 sequence reads: CASSFPLTGVATDTQYF. CDR3 DNA: TGTGCCAGCAGCTTCCCTCTGACAGGGGTCGCCACAGATACGCAGTATTTT.

In nucleotides, the CDR3 is TGCGCCAGCAGTGAGTCTAAGGGGTCCGGGGAGCTGTTTTTT. Its translation: CASSESKGSGELFF. The chain couples TRBV10-2 to TRBJ2-2; a weak D match, TRBD1 (5 bases). CDR3 length: 14 amino acids. Germline-derived CDR1 and CDR2 are WSHSY and SAAADI. V was pared by 0 bases and J by 6 bases, with 8 bases between.